The 24 T cell receptor beta chains listed next were all sequenced from one sample in a study of blood T cell repertoires in COVID-19. The assay was immunoSEQ multiplex PCR, and TCRdb's table has in-frame clones only and misses some. The data hold fewer than 65,000 clones, with 89% observed a single time. Sequences were obtained from peripheral blood. The receptors shown here come from a man aged 55 to 70 with acute or convalescent COVID-19.

The chain is built from TRBV19 and TRBJ1-4; D gene ambiguous. CDR3 length equals 15 residues. Trimming removed 0 bases at V and 5 bases at J, with 10 bases between. The germline CDR1 and CDR2 sequences are LNHDA and SQIVND (reference sequence). CDR3 bases: TGTGCCAGTAGTATAGATGACGGGAAGAATGAAAAACTGTTTTTT. Translating gives CASSIDDGKNEKLFF.

The J gene is TRBJ2-6, the V gene TRBV5-1, with 12 positions matching TRBD1. This CDR3 contains 18 residues. CDR1 SGHRS and CDR2 YFSETQ come from the germline V gene. Unmatched junction bases numbered 5, after V lost 4 bases and J lost 0 bases. The CDR3 loop is CASSPGQGAISGANVLTF. CDR3 nucleotide sequence: TGCGCCAGCAGCCCGGGACAGGGGGCCATCTCTGGGGCCAACGTCCTGACTTTC.

This rearrangement joins TRBV19 to TRBJ2-1; 7 bases match TRBD2. J lost 7 bases, V lost 5 bases, and 11 bases had no gene match. The CDR3 length is 15 residues. CDR1 and CDR2 from the germline V gene are LNHDA and SQIVND (reference sequence). The CDR3: CASSYGGGGDNEQFF. CDR3 bases: TGTGCCAGTAGTTATGGGGGGGGAGGTGATAATGAGCAGTTCTTC.

The chain couples TRBV5-4 to TRBJ2-1; TRBD1 is a possible D gene (6 bases). Trimming removed 1 base from V and 3 bases from J, with 14 bases in between. This CDR3 comprises 16 residues. CDR1 and CDR2 from the germline V gene are SGHNT and YYREEE (reference sequence). In nucleotides, the CDR3 is TGTGCCAGCAGCTTGTCCCAGGGGAGATACTACAATGAGCAGTTCTTC. It specifies CASSLSQGRYYNEQFF.

V and J are TRBV6-5 and TRBJ1-2, with D perhaps matching TRBD1 (5 bases). The CDR3 runs to 15 residues. Germline loops: CDR1 MNHEY, CDR2 SVGAGI. V gave up 5 bases and J gave up 4 bases, with 17 bases separating them. DNA for the CDR3: TGTGCCAGCAGTCCCGCACAGGACGGAGTCTATGGCTACACCTTC. Protein product: CASSPAQDGVYGYTF.

V gene TRBV21-1 combines with J gene TRBJ1-1; the D call TRBD1 from the table was never checked on the DNA. TRBV21-1 is a pseudogene segment. This CDR3 is built from 17 residues. The CDR3 DNA reads TGTGCCAGCAGCAAACTACACAGGGGGGGAACGGACACTGAAGCTTTCTTT. Residues: CASSKLHRGGTDTEAFF.

This chain joins TRBV13 and TRBJ2-5; a possible D gene is TRBD1 (5 bases). The germline CDR1 and CDR2 sequences are PRHDT and FYEKMQ (reference sequence). V lost 5 bases to trimming and J lost 5 bases, with 21 bases between them. The CDR3 length is 16 residues. The CDR3 spells CASSLLWGSGGETQYF. DNA of the CDR3: TGTGCCAGCAGCCTCCTATGGGGCTCCGGTGGGGAGACCCAGTACTTC.

Here the CDR3 reads CASTISMNTEAFF. The CDR3 DNA is TGTGCCAGCACTATTAGTATGAACACTGAAGCTTTCTTT. V and J are TRBV6-5 and TRBJ1-1, with D unresolved. The ends were cut back, 7 bases at V and 0 bases at J, with 9 bases in the middle. Germline-derived CDR1 and CDR2 are MNHEY and SVGAGI. CDR3 length: 13 residues.

The CDR3 is CASSLALGPTEAFF. CDR3 bases: TGTGCCAGCAGCTTAGCACTAGGGCCCACTGAAGCTTTCTTT. This chain links TRBV11-2 with TRBJ1-1; no definite D call. The CDR3 has 14 residues. V was shortened by 1 base and J by 4 bases, with 10 bases between the two germline ends. Germline CDR1 and CDR2: SGHAT and FQNNGV.

The chain has TRBV5-1 and TRBJ2-3; TRBD2 matches 11 bases. Germline CDR1 and CDR2: SGHRS and YFSETQ. The length of the CDR3 is 16 residues. Trimming took 0 bases from V and 3 from J; bases not matched to a gene: 3. In nucleotides, the CDR3 is TGCGCCAGCAGCTTGGCCACTAGCGGGGGAACAGATACGCAGTATTTT. Its protein product is CASSLATSGGTDTQYF.

The chain recombines TRBV3-1 (or the pseudogene TRBV3-2) with TRBJ1-1, with TRBD1 identical over 8 bases. The CDR3 is 13 amino acids. After removal of 0 bases from V and 10 bases from J, the junction contained 4 bases not matched to a gene. The germline CDR1 and CDR2 sequences are LGHDT and YNNKEL (reference sequence). CDR3 amino acids: CASSQDRGLAAFF. The CDR3 DNA reads TGTGCCAGCAGCCAAGACAGGGGGCTCGCAGCTTTCTTT.

V usage is TRBV6-5 and J usage is TRBJ2-7; 7 bases agree with TRBD1. CDR1 is MNHEY, CDR2 SVGAGI, per germline. V gave up 5 bases and J gave up 3 bases; unmatched junction bases: 10. CDR3 size: 15 residues. The CDR3, as DNA: TGTGCCAGCAGTCGGCAAAGGACAGGTAGCTACGAGCAGTACTTC. Its protein is CASSRQRTGSYEQYF.

This chain joins TRBV9 and TRBJ2-2, with TRBD1 as a possible D gene (5 bases). V gave up 2 bases and J gave up 2 bases, with 10 bases separating them. The CDR3 is 15 amino acids. Germline CDR1 SGDLS, CDR2 YYNGEE. The CDR3 sequence is CASSVDSYNTGELFF. The CDR3 nucleotides read TGTGCCAGCAGCGTTGACAGCTATAACACCGGGGAGCTGTTTTTT.

J is TRBJ1-1 and V is TRBV19; TRBD1 matches at 11 bases. This CDR3 region has 17 residues. Germline lookup yields CDR1 LNHDA and CDR2 SQIVND (reference sequence). V gave up 5 bases and J gave up 4 bases; unmatched junction bases: 12. CDR3 in DNA: TGTGCCAGTAGTCCCCCCGGACAGGGGGCCCCTGGCACTGAAGCTTTCTTT. Translating it yields CASSPPGQGAPGTEAFF.

V is TRBV3-1 (or the pseudogene TRBV3-2) and J is TRBJ1-2; maybe TRBD1 (5 bases). Trimming shortened V by 2 bases and J by 2 bases, and 9 bases separated the two germline ends. The CDR3 is 14 amino acids. Germline assignment: CDR1 LGHDT and CDR2 YNNKEL (reference sequence). The DNA of the CDR3 is TGTGCCAGCAGCCAAAGCGCAGGGAACTATGGCTACACCTTC. This gives the protein CASSQSAGNYGYTF.

The chain combines TRBV5-4 with TRBJ2-3, with 7 bases that match TRBD2. V was pared by 2 bases and J by 2 bases, with 5 bases of the junction left unmatched. Germline V lookup: CDR1 SGHNT, CDR2 YYREEE (reference sequence). This CDR3 has 15 amino acids. CDR3 loop: CASSFGAGITDTQYF. Here the CDR3 DNA reads TGTGCCAGCAGCTTCGGAGCGGGGATCACAGATACGCAGTATTTT.

The rearrangement uses TRBV11-2 and TRBJ2-3; 8 bases match TRBD2. The CDR3 is 16 amino acids. The V gene's germline CDR1 is SGHAT and CDR2 FQNNGV. The J segment lost 6 bases and the V segment lost 1 base, leaving 9 bases of the junction unmatched. Here the CDR3 DNA reads TGTGCCAGCAGCTTAGTAAGGCCGGGGGGGATGGATACGCAGTATTTT. Translation gives CASSLVRPGGMDTQYF.

The V and J genes are TRBV19 and TRBJ1-1; D may be TRBD1 (5 bases). The CDR3 runs 15 residues. V was clipped by 6 bases and J by 3 bases, with 17 bases between them. Germline CDR1 LNHDA, CDR2 SQIVND (reference sequence). Here the CDR3 reads CASSTNGALDTEAFF. The DNA of the CDR3 is TGTGCCAGTAGCACCAATGGGGCGTTGGACACTGAAGCTTTCTTT.

The chain is built from TRBV7-3 and TRBJ2-1; D remains unclear. The CDR3 sequence is 15 residues long. V was cut by 0 bases and J by 5 bases, with 11 bases left in between. Germline assignment: CDR1 SGHTA and CDR2 FQGTGA. The CDR3 loop reads CASSLTTGWNNEQFF. CDR3 in DNA: TGTGCCAGCAGCTTAACGACGGGTTGGAACAATGAGCAGTTCTTC.

The V call is TRBV11-2, the J call TRBJ1-1; 8 nucleotides match TRBD1. Germline values: CDR1 SGHAT, CDR2 FQNNGV. The CDR3 extends over 13 amino acids. Germline trimming cut 7 bases from V and 8 bases from J; bases unmatched to any gene: 9. The CDR3 nucleotides read TGTGCCAGCAACTCGGGACAGGCTTCCGAAGCTTTCTTT. The encoded protein is CASNSGQASEAFF. The full variable domain, rest sourced from reference TRBV11-2 and TRBJ1-1, is EAGVAQSPRYKIIEKRQSVAFWCNPISGHATLYWYQQILGQGPKLLIQFQNNGVVDDSQLPKDRFSAERLKGVDSTLKIQPAKLEDSAVYLCASNSGQASEAFFGQGTRLTVV.

The chain recombines TRBV19 with TRBJ2-2; D ambiguous. Trimming took off 7 bases at V and 3 bases at J, with 15 bases between the two ends. The V gene's germline CDR1 is LNHDA and CDR2 SQIVND (reference sequence). The CDR3 runs to 15 residues. The CDR3 region is CASTPPGTHTGELFF. CDR3 nucleotides: TGTGCCAGTACCCCTCCGGGTACCCACACCGGGGAGCTGTTTTTT.

The chain uses TRBV29-1 and TRBJ1-2; no clear D. Trimming shortened V by 6 bases and J by 6 bases, and 17 bases separated the two germline ends. The CDR3 runs to 13 residues. Germline V gene lookup returns CDR1 SQVTM and CDR2 ANQGSEA. This CDR3 is CSVTGYGDHGYTF. The CDR3 region has the DNA TGCAGCGTAACGGGGTACGGTGACCATGGCTACACCTTC.

The chain carries TRBV4-2 and TRBJ2-7; 11 bases align to TRBD2. Germline-derived CDR1 and CDR2 are LGHNA and YNFKEQ. The ends lost 1 base at V and 0 bases at J; junction bases unmatched: 5. This CDR3 has 17 amino acids. CDR3 sequence (DNA): TGTGCCAGCAGCCAAGGTCGGGGACTAGCGGCCTCCTACGAGCAGTACTTC. Residues: CASSQGRGLAASYEQYF.

The genes are TRBV7-9 and TRBJ2-3; TRBD1 might be the D (5 bases). Germline CDR1 is SEHNR and CDR2 is FQNEAQ (reference sequence). V lost 1 base and J lost 4, with 15 bases in between. The CDR3 is 16 amino acids. CDR3 residues: CASSLGRQGFADTQYF. The CDR3 bases are TGTGCCAGCAGCTTAGGACGGCAGGGTTTTGCAGATACGCAGTATTTT.